The subject of this entry is one TCR beta chain. This entry belongs to a study of blood T cell repertoires in COVID-19. Study information: Spain, Italy and the United States supplied samples that represented acute and convalescent COVID-19. PBMCs, B-cell-depleted T cells, or T cells were the source of the cDNA or gDNA that made up the material.

How the authors handled the data: Amplification of reference gene primers provided the estimated nucleated cell counts. Measured with immunoSEQ multiplex PCR; TCRdb has only the in-frame clones, and not every one. V and J calls and clone size are given by that table; D and trimming were obtained from the DNA. The profile shows more than 250,000 clones, around 85% of them singletons. CDR1 is LNHDA and CDR2 is SQIVND in the germline V gene (reference sequence). The length of the CDR3 is 16 residues. J gave up 4 bases and V 8 bases, and 11 bases lay outside the gene matches. The chain uses TRBV19 and TRBJ1-5, with TRBD1 matching over 10 bases. This receptor was taken from a man aged 50-59 years with active or convalescent COVID-19. Source material: peripheral blood. CDR3 sequence (DNA): TGTGCCAGTCGGGGGGGACAGGGGATCCGTAATCAGCCCCAGCATTTT. Translating it yields CASRGGQGIRNQPQHF.